This TCR beta chain was found in a study of cytomegalovirus exposure and HLA in healthy donors. Study-wide results and limits: Productive rates of about 87% or about 30% were seen for most TCR beta V segments in an earlier analysis.

In this sample, this clone turned up once. Its antigen remains unknown. The study ran its PCR with 60 Vbeta and 13 Jbeta primers. Libraries were prepared by immunoSEQ multiplex PCR; TCRdb keeps only in-frame clonotypes and omits some of them. The table shows 150,000 to 250,000 clones, with around three quarters occurring only once. The germline V gene has CDR1 SGHDN and CDR2 FVKESK. After removal of 3 bases from V and 3 bases from J, the junction contained 3 bases not matched to a gene. This CDR3 is built from 14 residues. The V gene is TRBV14, the J gene TRBJ1-1, with TRBD1 matching over 8 bases. The receptor comes from a man aged 30 to 45 in good health and CMV-seronegative. Sequencing was performed on PBMCs. The CDR3 protein is CASSHLDRDTEAFF. The CDR3, as DNA: TGTGCCAGCAGCCACCTGGACAGGGACACTGAAGCTTTCTTT.